The 9 T cell receptor beta chains listed next were all sequenced from one sample in a study of blood T cell repertoires in COVID-19. Generated by immunoSEQ multiplex PCR, the TCRdb table keeps only in-frame clones and is missing some. The sample contains more than 140,000 clones, around 83% of which appear only once. Sequences were obtained from peripheral blood. These receptors came from an older woman with acute or convalescent COVID-19.

The chain recombines TRBV28 with TRBJ1-5; 9 positions match TRBD1. CDR1 is MDHEN and CDR2 is SYDVKM in the germline V gene. This CDR3 is built from 15 residues. V trimming: 4 bases; J trimming: 7 bases; junction bases outside the gene matches: 8. CDR3 coding DNA: TGTGCCAGCAGTTCTAGGGACAGGGCTGGACAGCCCCAGCATTTT. Residues: CASSSRDRAGQPQHF.

This clone has only a few counts. The V and J genes are TRBV12-3 or TRBV12-4 and TRBJ1-2, with a tentative D call TRBD1 (5 bases). There are 13 residues in the CDR3. The V end was cut by 5 bases, the J end by 4 bases, with 11 bases between. CDR3 in amino acids: CASSQGTGYGYTF. Here the CDR3 DNA reads TGTGCCAGCAGTCAGGGAACTGGCTATGGCTACACCTTC.

This clone was seen only once. The chain couples TRBV6-5 to TRBJ1-2, with D perhaps TRBD1 (6 bases). Trimming removed 2 bases from V and 4 bases from J, with 14 bases in between. The germline CDR1 and CDR2 sequences are MNHEY and SVGAGI. The CDR3 length is 15 residues. This CDR3 is CASSYAVQGSYGYTF. The CDR3, as DNA: TGTGCCAGCAGTTACGCCGTACAGGGTTCCTATGGCTACACCTTC.

The V call is TRBV10-1, the J call TRBJ1-1; no reliable D call. V gave up 0 bases and J gave up 0 bases, with 8 bases separating them. In germline, CDR1 is WNHNN, CDR2 SYGVQD (reference sequence). This CDR3 has 15 residues. The CDR3 sequence: CASSESVLMNTEAFF. CDR3 DNA: TGCGCCAGCAGTGAGTCTGTATTAATGAACACTGAAGCTTTCTTT.

The chain uses TRBV6-5 and TRBJ1-2; TRBD1 aligns across 9 bases. CDR3 length: 15 amino acids. Germline-derived CDR1 and CDR2 are MNHEY and SVGAGI. V dropped 7 bases and J dropped 4; count of bases not matched to a gene: 10. CDR3 loop: CASNPGQGRGYGYTF. As DNA, the CDR3 is TGTGCCAGCAATCCGGGACAGGGACGGGGCTATGGCTACACCTTC.

The rearrangement joins TRBV27 to TRBJ2-1; 10 bases are a match to TRBD1. With 1 base clipped from V and 5 bases from J, the junction kept 26 bases outside the gene matches. The CDR3 contains 23 residues. The V gene's germline CDR1 is MNHEY and CDR2 SMNVEV (reference sequence). CDR3 bases: TGTGCCAGCAGTTTATATTCGGTCGGGAGAGGGACAGGGGCCACCGGGTCTAACAATGAGCAGTTCTTC. Its translation: CASSLYSVGRGTGATGSNNEQFF.

The chain combines TRBV7-3 with TRBJ1-1; possibly TRBD1 for D (6 bases). The V and J ends lost 4 bases and 1 base respectively, with 10 bases between them. The CDR3 has 14 amino acids. Germline lookup yields CDR1 SGHTA and CDR2 FQGTGA. In nucleotides, the CDR3 is TGTGCCAGCAGCTGGGGGCCGCCGAACACTGAAGCTTTCTTT. It is translated as CASSWGPPNTEAFF.

J is TRBJ1-1 and V is TRBV3-1 (or the pseudogene TRBV3-2); 8 bases map to TRBD1. CDR1 is LGHDT, CDR2 YNNKEL, per germline (reference sequence). V gave up 3 bases and J gave up 0 bases; unmatched junction bases: 3. The CDR3 loop spans 15 amino acids. CDR3 in amino acids: CASSQRTGMNTEAFF. The CDR3 DNA sequence: TGTGCCAGCAGCCAGAGGACAGGGATGAACACTGAAGCTTTCTTT.

The chain links TRBV7-6 to TRBJ1-4, with a tentative D call TRBD1 (6 bases). Trimming pared 4 bases from V and 0 bases from J, leaving 9 bases between. The CDR3 extends over 15 amino acids. From germline, CDR1 is SGHVS and CDR2 FNYEAQ. The CDR3 coding sequence is TGTGCCAGCAGCTCGCGACAGGCAACTAATGAAAAACTGTTTTTT. Amino acids: CASSSRQATNEKLFF.